The 5 T cell receptor beta chains below come from one sample, sequenced in a study of blood T cell repertoires in COVID-19. TCRdb keeps only in-frame clones here, not all; method: immunoSEQ multiplex PCR. The sample gives under 200,000 clones, about 88% of which show up once; 0.99% is in the top ten. The sequenced material came from peripheral blood. All receptors derive from a man younger than 35 with acute or convalescent COVID-19.

V gene TRBV7-6 combines with J gene TRBJ2-1, with D unresolved. The CDR3 has 15 residues. Germline V gives CDR1 SGHVS, CDR2 FNYEAQ. The V end was cut by 5 bases, the J end by 0 bases, with 11 bases between. CDR3 coding DNA: TGTGCCAGCAGCCGCAGTGAGGTCTCCTACAATGAGCAGTTCTTC. This sequence encodes CASSRSEVSYNEQFF.

The chain recombines TRBV27 with TRBJ2-7; 9 bases are a match to TRBD1. The ends lost 6 bases at V and 6 bases at J; junction bases unmatched: 21. CDR1 is MNHEY and CDR2 is SMNVEV in the germline V gene (reference sequence). The CDR3 is made up of 18 amino acids. CDR3 bases: TGTGCCAGCAGCTTGCCCAACACCGCAGGGGACAGGGAATCCGAGCAGTACGTC. Protein: CASSLPNTAGDRESEQYV.

The chain carries TRBV15 and TRBJ1-4, with D perhaps matching TRBD1 (6 bases). Germline values: CDR1 LNHNV, CDR2 YYDKDF (reference sequence). This CDR3 has 15 amino acids. V lost 1 base to trimming and J lost 7 bases, with 13 bases between them. For the CDR3, the DNA is TGTGCCACCAGCAGAGCGGTCAGGGGAGCTGAAAAACTGTTTTTT. Its protein product is CATSRAVRGAEKLFF.

The CDR3 coding sequence is TGCGCCAGCAGTGAGAGGGGGGGTTACAATGAGCAGTTCTTC. It yields the protein CASSERGGYNEQFF. The chain recombines TRBV10-2 with TRBJ2-1, with D possibly being TRBD2 (7 bases). The CDR3 contains 14 residues. Germline V gene lookup returns CDR1 WSHSY and CDR2 SAAADI. The V end was cut by 2 bases, the J end by 4 bases, with 9 bases between.

The chain is built from TRBV19 and TRBJ2-5; TRBD1 matches 10 bases. The trim removed 5 bases at V and 2 bases at J, leaving 5 bases unmatched. Germline V lookup: CDR1 LNHDA, CDR2 SQIVND (reference sequence). This CDR3 has 15 residues. This chain's CDR3 is CASSAWTGGQETQYF. DNA for the CDR3: TGTGCCAGTAGTGCCTGGACAGGGGGACAAGAGACCCAGTACTTC.